Each of the 5 T cell receptor beta chains below was sequenced from the same sample in a study of OX40 agonist ivuxolimab in advanced cancers. Profiled with immunoSEQ multiplex PCR; TCRdb holds only in-frame clones, not every one. Seen here are about 84,000 clones, around 94% observed once, and the top ten hold 9.5% to 11%. Specimen: CD4+ or CD8+ T cells sorted from blood, collected in a trial of the OX40 agonist ivuxolimab. The receptors originated from an adult with an advanced solid tumor such as melanoma, head and neck, liver or kidney cancer.

The J gene is TRBJ2-7, the V gene TRBV19; D possibly corresponds to TRBD2 (7 bases). The V end lost 8 bases, the J end lost 2 bases, and 16 bases lay between the germline ends. The germline V gene has CDR1 LNHDA and CDR2 SQIVND (reference sequence). The CDR3 extends over 14 amino acids. The CDR3 reads CASGGGRGTYEQYF. In DNA form, the CDR3 reads TGTGCCAGTGGGGGCGGGAGAGGGACCTACGAGCAGTACTTC.

This rearrangement joins TRBV2 to TRBJ1-4, with TRBD1 as a possible D gene (5 bases). V lost 2 bases to trimming and J lost 3 bases, with 10 bases between them. The CDR3 contains 15 residues. The germline CDR1 and CDR2 sequences are SNHLY and FYNNEI. The CDR3 sequence is CASSELTAANEKLFF. The CDR3 nucleotides read TGTGCCAGCAGTGAACTGACAGCCGCTAATGAAAAACTGTTTTTT.

J is TRBJ2-1 and V is TRBV27; weak D call: TRBD2 (7 bases). Looked up from germline, CDR1 is MNHEY and CDR2 is SMNVEV (reference sequence). V dropped 5 bases and J dropped 8 bases, with 13 bases sitting between them. The CDR3 is 13 residues long. DNA for the CDR3: TGTGCCAGCAGTCCCGGCGGGGGCTATGAGCAGTTCTTC. This encodes CASSPGGGYEQFF.

The V gene is TRBV4-3, the J gene TRBJ2-3; D is tentatively TRBD1 or TRBD2 (5 bases each). CDR3 size: 15 residues. The V and J ends lost 1 base and 2 bases respectively, with 10 bases between them. In germline, CDR1 is LGHNA, CDR2 YSLEER. The CDR3 here is CASSQGWGPTDTQYF. CDR3 sequence (DNA): TGCGCCAGCAGCCAAGGATGGGGACCCACAGATACGCAGTATTTT.

The chain employs TRBV6-1 and TRBJ1-2; 7 bases are a match to TRBD1. The germline gives CDR1 MNHNS, CDR2 SASEGT. The CDR3 length is 18 residues. The V segment lost 0 bases and the J segment 4 bases; nucleotides outside the gene matches: 14. The CDR3 coding sequence is TGTGCCAGCAGTGAAGCGTGGGCGAAGGGGGCGATTGCCTATGGCTACACCTTC. Protein sequence: CASSEAWAKGAIAYGYTF.